This T cell receptor beta chain was identified in a study of T cell responses to AZD1222 COVID-19 vaccine. The CDR3 has 16 residues. V gave up 6 bases and J gave up 4 bases, with 18 bases separating them. Germline lookup yields CDR1 LNHDA and CDR2 SQIVND (reference sequence). Only in-frame clones appear in the TCRdb table, and some are missing; sequencing was by immunoSEQ multiplex PCR. Seen here are some 150,000 clones, approximately 93% observed once, and the top ten hold approximately 4%. This receptor was obtained from an adult in good health. The chain combines TRBV19 with TRBJ1-4, with a weak D call TRBD1 (5 bases). The material sequenced was peripheral blood, taken on day 0 of AZD1222 vaccination. CDR3 in amino acids: CASRTSLGAINEKLFF. CDR3 DNA: TGTGCCAGTAGGACGTCCCTCGGGGCCATTAATGAAAAACTGTTTTTT.